This TCR beta chain was sequenced during a study of T cell responses to AZD1222 COVID-19 vaccine. In this sample, this clone turned up once. The CDR3 extends over 14 amino acids. With 0 bases removed from V and 2 bases from J, the gap between germline ends came to 6 bases. Germline loops: CDR1 KGHDR, CDR2 SFDVKD. Assay: immunoSEQ multiplex PCR; the TCRdb copy retains only in-frame clones and omits some. Among about 120,000 clones listed, roughly 90% were seen once. V gene TRBV24-1 combines with J gene TRBJ1-2; no clear D. The receptor's source is an adult in good health. The specimen was peripheral blood, collected on day 0 of AZD1222 vaccination. CDR3 residues: CATSDLFTNYGYTF. The CDR3 DNA follows: TGTGCCACCAGTGATTTGTTCACAAACTATGGCTACACCTTC.